There are a few counts of the clone carrying this T cell receptor beta chain. The antigen is not known. This CDR3 comprises 16 residues. Germline V gene data show CDR1 as MNHEY and CDR2 as SVGEGT. Trimming removed 4 bases at V and 6 bases at J, with 19 bases between. Oncomine TCR Beta short-read sequencing was applied to DNA from cultured CD4+ T cells. TCRdb re-called the PCR reads with MiXCR, one entry per CDR3 protein. The sample contains 20,000 to 30,000 distinct CDR3 sequences, roughly 27% of which appear only once. This record belongs to a study of vaccination and CD4 T cells after COVID-19. Study-wide context: SARS-CoV-2 positivity in convalescent patients was established by nasal swab PCR; nine had mild and one severe disease.

This sample's time point: late sampling 161 to 241 days after vaccination in a few convalescent patients. Treatment in this sample: roughly ten-day PBMC culture with coronavirus spike peptide pools or control peptides (ViraFEST assay). This rearrangement joins TRBV6-2 or TRBV6-3 to TRBJ1-5, with D possibly being TRBD1 (5 bases). Material: CD4+ T cells from blood, cultured in vitro, obtained about 7 months after SARS-CoV-2 vaccination. This TCR derives from a human donor who had recovered from COVID-19. The CDR3 coding sequence is TGTGCCAGCAGTTTACTCCGAGGTACAGGAATTCAGCCCCAGCATTTT. This codes for CASSLLRGTGIQPQHF.